This entry lists 9 T cell receptor beta chains sequenced from one sample in a study of post-analysis software for immune sequencing data. Study conclusions and caveats: The five TRBV segments detected at higher frequency in patients than in controls included TRBV5-6, TRBV5-1 and TRBV20-1.

Incorporated into the TCR beta cDNA libraries were unique molecular identifiers, which served to reduce PCR and sequencing biases. Each CDR3 protein is one row after TCRdb ran MiXCR on the PCR reads. The data hold approximately 690,000 distinct CDR3 sequences, with 59% observed a single time. Their antigens remain unidentified. Sequenced input: blood. The receptors here all came from a girl aged 2-10 years with multiple sclerosis.

The chain has TRBV12-3 or TRBV12-4 and TRBJ1-2; D is perhaps TRBD1 (5 bases). The CDR3 contains 16 residues. V gave up 7 bases and J gave up 0 bases, with 18 bases separating them. CDR3 protein: CASTPGGRAANYGYTF. CDR3 nucleotide sequence: TGTGCCAGCACTCCTGGGGGAAGGGCGGCTAACTATGGCTACACCTTC.

This clonotype showed up just a few times. The chain has TRBV30 and TRBJ2-5; 10 positions agree with TRBD2. V shed 2 bases, J shed 1 base, and the junction held 7 bases outside the gene matches. CDR3 length: 16 amino acids. CDR1 and CDR2 (germline): GTSNPN, SVGIG (reference sequence). CDR3 sequence reads: CAWSPLAGASQETQYF. The CDR3 nucleotides are TGTGCCTGGAGTCCCCTAGCGGGAGCAAGCCAAGAGACCCAGTACTTC. Looking up the rest from reference TRBV30 and TRBJ2-5 gives the full variable domain: SQTIHQWPATLVQPVGSPLSLECTVEGTSNPNLYWYRQAAGRGLQLLFYSVGIGQISSEVPQNLSASRPQDRQFILSSKKLLLSDSGFYLCAWSPLAGASQETQYFGPGTRLLVL.

The chain couples TRBV11-2 to TRBJ2-1; TRBD1 or TRBD2 may be the D gene (6 bases each). The V gene's germline CDR1 is SGHAT and CDR2 FQNNGV. The CDR3 consists of 17 residues. Trimming removed 2 bases from V and 8 bases from J, with 22 bases in between. This CDR3 reads CASSLNGGWALLHEQFF. CDR3 DNA sequence: TGTGCCAGCAGCTTAAACGGGGGCTGGGCGCTCCTCCATGAGCAGTTCTTC.

Worth noting for this clonotype: At one of its ends the junction is not consistent with the germline gene, which may arise from a read error. The V and J genes are TRBV12-3 or TRBV12-4 and TRBJ1-2; maybe TRBD1 (5 bases). This CDR3 is built from 12 residues. In nucleotides, the CDR3 is TGCGCCAGCAGCTTGTTAGGGGATGGCTACACCTTC. Translated: CASSLLGDGYTF.

This clonotype occurred a few times. This chain connects TRBV29-1 to TRBJ2-7, with D perhaps matching TRBD1 (7 bases). Trimming pared 4 bases from V and 0 bases from J, leaving 13 bases between. CDR1 and CDR2 from the germline V gene are SQVTM and ANQGSEA. This CDR3 is 14 amino acids long. The DNA of the CDR3 is TGCAGCGTTGCAGGGGGACTGGACTCCTACGAGCAGTACTTC. This sequence encodes CSVAGGLDSYEQYF.

The V call is TRBV14, the J call TRBJ1-2; TRBD1 aligns across 7 bases. There are 14 residues in the CDR3. The germline CDR1 and CDR2 sequences are SGHDN and FVKESK. V was clipped by 0 bases and J by 7 bases; unmatched bases: 5. CDR3 amino acids: CASSQEDRAGGYTF. Here the CDR3 DNA reads TGTGCCAGCAGCCAAGAAGACAGGGCTGGTGGCTACACCTTC.

The rearrangement links TRBV7-2 to TRBJ2-5; 12 nucleotides agree with TRBD2. Trimming at V came to 5 bases and at J to 5 bases, leaving 15 bases not matched to a gene. The germline V gene encodes CDR1 SGHTA and CDR2 FQGNSA. The CDR3 is made up of 18 amino acids. The CDR3 sequence is CASSPRTSGDPLTETQYF. The CDR3 DNA follows: TGTGCCAGCAGCCCCCGGACTAGCGGGGACCCTCTTACGGAGACCCAGTACTTC.

The chain links TRBV11-2 to TRBJ2-1, with 12 bases identical to TRBD2. The J call may not be correct, given that the DNA end is closer to TRBJ2-7. The CDR3 consists of 17 residues. Germline-derived CDR1 and CDR2 are SGHAT and FQNNGV. The CDR3 region has the DNA TGTGCCAGCAGCTTACGGGCTAGCGGGAGGGCCTTTGACGAGCAGTACTTC. Amino acid sequence: CASSLRASGRAFDEQYF.

The chain links TRBV9 to TRBJ2-1, with 8 bases aligning to TRBD2. Germline V gives CDR1 SGDLS, CDR2 YYNGEE. V was pared by 1 base and J by 7 bases, with 10 bases of the junction left unmatched. The CDR3 loop spans 16 amino acids. CDR3 sequence (DNA): TGTGCCAGCAGCGTATTAGCCACGGGAGGGGGGAATGAGCAGTTCTTC. Protein product: CASSVLATGGGNEQFF.